These T cell receptor beta chains were read from a single sample in a study of cytomegalovirus exposure and HLA in healthy donors. Only in-frame clones appear in the TCRdb table, and some are missing; sequencing was by immunoSEQ multiplex PCR. The sample holds 130,000 or so clones, around 72% seen once. Sequences were obtained from PBMCs. These receptors were obtained from a man aged 50 to 60 in good health and CMV-seropositive. CDR3s include the opening cysteine and the closing phenylalanine or tryptophan. The D gene is left open where the match is weak. Clone size appears in some rows only: once, few, many, or a class for an expanded clone.

D: -
size: -
V: TRBV5-1
J: TRBJ1-5
CDR3: CASSLGGGQPQHF
DNA: TGCGCCAGCAGCTTGGGGGGAGGCCAGCCCCAGCATTTT

D: -
size: -
V: TRBV9
J: TRBJ2-5
CDR3: CASSVGGDQLETQYF
DNA: TGTGCCAGCAGCGTAGGGGGGGATCAGTTAGAGACCCAGTACTTC

D: -
size: -
V: TRBV5-1
J: TRBJ1-1
CDR3: CASSLAVGIEAFF
DNA: TGCGCCAGCAGCTTGGCCGTCGGGATTGAAGCTTTCTTT

D: -
size: -
V: TRBV11-2
J: TRBJ2-7
CDR3: CASSLDGSPPYEQYF
DNA: TGTGCCAGCAGCTTAGATGGGAGTCCCCCCTACGAGCAGTACTTC

D: TRBD1
size: -
V: TRBV10-3
J: TRBJ1-6
CDR3: CAISETAAGTGYNSPLHF
DNA: TGTGCCATCAGTGAGACGGCCGCCGGGACAGGGTATAATTCACCCCTCCACTTT

D: -
size: -
V: TRBV6-5
J: TRBJ2-3
CDR3: CASSYSIVSPDTQYF
DNA: TGTGCCAGCAGTTACTCGATAGTCTCCCCAGATACGCAGTATTTT

D: -
size: -
V: TRBV6-1
J: TRBJ2-3
CDR3: CASSDSGRDTQYF
DNA: TGTGCCAGCAGTGACTCTGGGAGGGATACGCAGTATTTT

D: -
size: -
V: TRBV4-1
J: TRBJ1-5
CDR3: CASSQESRQPQHF
DNA: TGCGCCAGCAGCCAAGAGAGCCGTCAGCCCCAGCATTTT

D: -
size: -
V: TRBV2
J: TRBJ1-2
CDR3: CASSGADIGGYTF
DNA: TGTGCCAGCAGTGGTGCGGACATCGGTGGCTACACCTTC

D: -
size: -
V: TRBV2
J: TRBJ1-4
CDR3: CASIERRQGPEKLFF
DNA: TGTGCCAGCATAGAAAGGCGTCAGGGGCCAGAAAAACTGTTTTTT

D: -
size: many
V: TRBV7-8
J: TRBJ2-7
CDR3: CASSAVAGSGIYEQYF
DNA: TGTGCCAGCAGCGCCGTGGCGGGTAGCGGCATCTACGAGCAGTACTTC

D: -
size: -
V: TRBV9
J: TRBJ2-7
CDR3: CASSEGQTVEQYF
DNA: TGTGCCAGCAGCGAAGGACAGACGGTCGAGCAGTACTTC

D: -
size: -
V: TRBV5-5
J: TRBJ1-6
CDR3: CASSFEGSGSPLHF
DNA: TGTGCCAGCAGCTTCGAGGGCTCGGGATCACCCCTCCACTTT

D: TRBD1
size: once
V: TRBV4-1
J: TRBJ2-5
CDR3: CASSQEGTGLAETQYF
DNA: TGCGCCAGCAGCCAAGAAGGGACAGGGCTCGCAGAGACCCAGTACTTC

D: -
size: -
V: TRBV28
J: TRBJ1-2
CDR3: CASIFGDRDNGYTF
DNA: TGTGCCAGCATCTTTGGGGACCGGGACAATGGCTACACCTTC

D: -
size: -
V: TRBV5-5
J: TRBJ1-2
CDR3: CASSLGEAHGYTF
DNA: TGTGCCAGCAGCTTGGGGGAGGCACATGGCTACACCTTC

D: TRBD2
size: -
V: TRBV5-1
J: TRBJ2-6
CDR3: CASSGLAGSSGANVLTF
DNA: TGCGCCAGCAGTGGATTAGCGGGGAGCTCTGGGGCCAACGTCCTGACTTTC

D: -
size: -
V: TRBV7-9
J: TRBJ1-5
CDR3: CASSYGGGAGQPQHF
DNA: TGTGCCAGCAGCTACGGGGGGGGAGCCGGACAGCCCCAGCATTTT

D: -
size: -
V: TRBV5-1
J: TRBJ2-3
CDR3: CASSFRDTDTQYF
DNA: TGCGCCAGCAGCTTTCGGGACACAGATACGCAGTATTTT

D: -
size: -
V: TRBV5-1
J: TRBJ1-5
CDR3: CASSLDGGGNQPQHF
DNA: TGCGCCAGCAGCTTGGACGGAGGAGGGAATCAGCCCCAGCATTTT

D: -
size: few
V: TRBV18
J: TRBJ2-5
CDR3: CASSPWGEETQYF
DNA: TGTGCCAGCTCACCATGGGGGGAAGAGACCCAGTACTTC

D: TRBD1
size: -
V: TRBV5-1
J: TRBJ1-1
CDR3: CASSGQGGTEAFF
DNA: TGCGCCAGCAGCGGACAGGGGGGCACTGAAGCTTTCTTT

D: -
size: -
V: TRBV29-1
J: TRBJ2-6
CDR3: CSVEDLRGGGGTGANVLTF
DNA: TGCAGCGTTGAAGATCTTCGCGGGGGCGGGGGAACTGGGGCCAACGTCCTGACTTTC

D: -
size: -
V: TRBV6-1
J: TRBJ2-3
CDR3: CASSPSLTDTQYF
DNA: TGTGCCAGCTCTCCAAGCCTCACAGATACGCAGTATTTT

D: -
size: -
V: TRBV9
J: TRBJ1-1
CDR3: CASSPYPGEAFF
DNA: TGTGCCAGCAGCCCTTACCCGGGAGAAGCTTTCTTT

D: TRBD1
size: -
V: TRBV7-2
J: TRBJ1-3
CDR3: CASSLIRGTGFRNTIYF
DNA: TGTGCCAGCAGCTTAATTAGAGGGACAGGGTTTAGAAACACCATATATTTT

D: -
size: -
V: TRBV4-1
J: TRBJ1-1
CDR3: CASSQASGIMNTEAFF
DNA: TGCGCCAGCAGCCAAGCCTCCGGGATCATGAACACTGAAGCTTTCTTT

D: TRBD1
size: -
V: TRBV5-1
J: TRBJ1-2
CDR3: CASSPGQGKDGYTF
DNA: TGCGCCAGCAGTCCCGGACAGGGGAAGGATGGCTACACCTTC

D: -
size: -
V: TRBV29-1
J: TRBJ1-2
CDR3: CSVLMGGYTF
DNA: TGCAGCGTTTTGATGGGCGGCTACACCTTC

D: TRBD2
size: once
V: TRBV4-1
J: TRBJ2-1
CDR3: CASSQRSGTFYNEQFF
DNA: TGCGCCAGCAGCCAACGGAGCGGGACTTTTTACAATGAGCAGTTCTTC

D: -
size: -
V: TRBV19
J: TRBJ2-7
CDR3: CASSLQGSSYEQYF
DNA: TGTGCCAGTAGTCTCCAGGGGAGCTCCTACGAGCAGTACTTC

D: -
size: few
V: TRBV25-1
J: TRBJ1-4
CDR3: CASGRAGEKLFF
DNA: TGTGCCAGCGGGAGGGCCGGGGAAAAACTGTTTTTT

D: TRBD1
size: -
V: TRBV10-3
J: TRBJ1-5
CDR3: CAIRGQGRNQPQHF
DNA: TGTGCCATCCGGGGACAGGGAAGGAATCAGCCCCAGCATTTT

D: -
size: few
V: TRBV6-1
J: TRBJ2-4
CDR3: CATSIDKNIQYF
DNA: TGTGCCACCTCGATAGACAAAAACATTCAGTACTTC

D: -
size: -
V: TRBV19
J: TRBJ1-1
CDR3: CASSIPRLGTEAFF
DNA: TGTGCCAGTAGTATTCCCCGCCTCGGCACTGAAGCTTTCTTT

D: TRBD1
size: -
V: TRBV10-3
J: TRBJ1-4
CDR3: CATRDSGNEKLFF
DNA: TGTGCCACTAGGGACAGCGGTAATGAAAAACTGTTTTTT

D: TRBD2
size: -
V: TRBV7-9
J: TRBJ2-5
CDR3: CASSPSGSQETQYF
DNA: TGTGCCAGCAGCCCGAGCGGGAGCCAAGAGACCCAGTACTTC

D: -
size: once
V: TRBV29-1
J: TRBJ1-3
CDR3: CSVEGNRAGNTIYF
DNA: TGCAGCGTTGAAGGAAACAGGGCTGGAAACACCATATATTTT

D: -
size: -
V: TRBV2
J: TRBJ2-7
CDR3: CASSVSRGGGPSYEQYF
DNA: TGTGCCAGCAGTGTGAGTAGGGGGGGTGGACCTTCCTACGAGCAGTACTTC

D: -
size: -
V: TRBV15
J: TRBJ2-2
CDR3: CATSRPPRFGELFF
DNA: TGTGCCACCAGCAGACCCCCTCGTTTCGGGGAGCTGTTTTTT

D: -
size: -
V: TRBV19
J: TRBJ1-6
CDR3: CASSIKGGYSPLHF
DNA: TGTGCCAGTAGTATAAAAGGGGGTTATTCACCCCTCCACTTT

D: -
size: -
V: TRBV11-2
J: TRBJ2-1
CDR3: CASSFRASSYNEQFF
DNA: TGTGCCAGCAGCTTCAGGGCAAGCTCCTACAATGAGCAGTTCTTC

D: TRBD1
size: -
V: TRBV5-1
J: TRBJ2-1
CDR3: CASSLEGQGIPVTEQFF
DNA: TGCGCCAGCAGCTTGGAGGGACAGGGGATCCCCGTAACCGAGCAGTTCTTC

D: TRBD1
size: few
V: TRBV2
J: TRBJ1-6
CDR3: CASSFRQGTPYNSPLHF
DNA: TGTGCCAGCAGTTTCAGACAGGGAACACCCTATAATTCACCCCTCCACTTT

D: TRBD1
size: -
V: TRBV5-1
J: TRBJ1-1
CDR3: CASSKTGMNTEAFF
DNA: TGCGCCAGCAGCAAGACAGGGATGAACACTGAAGCTTTCTTT

D: -
size: -
V: TRBV5-1
J: TRBJ1-2
CDR3: CASSLEGVRGYTF
DNA: TGCGCCAGCAGCTTGGAAGGGGTCCGGGGCTACACCTTC

D: -
size: -
V: TRBV5-6
J: TRBJ2-5
CDR3: CASSPGIQETQYF
DNA: TGTGCCAGCAGCCCAGGGATTCAAGAGACCCAGTACTTC

D: TRBD2
size: once
V: TRBV27
J: TRBJ2-1
CDR3: CASSLLGGAGSSGPNEQFF
DNA: TGTGCCAGCAGTTTATTGGGGGGCGCGGGTTCTAGCGGGCCTAATGAGCAGTTCTTC

D: TRBD1
size: -
V: TRBV6-1
J: TRBJ1-2
CDR3: CASAGQGLWGYTF
DNA: TGTGCCAGCGCCGGACAGGGCCTGTGGGGCTACACCTTC

D: -
size: -
V: TRBV11-3
J: TRBJ2-7
CDR3: CASSSVSYEQYF
DNA: TGTGCCAGCAGCTCGGTTTCCTACGAGCAGTACTTC

D: -
size: -
V: TRBV19
J: TRBJ1-1
CDR3: CASSFLRENTEAFF
DNA: TGTGCCAGTAGTTTCTTGCGGGAGAACACTGAAGCTTTCTTT